The T cell receptor beta chain described here comes from a study of T cell responses to AZD1222 COVID-19 vaccine. Study-wide points: CD4 TCRs linked to vaccination spanned spike, dominating at 160-218 and 743-854.

The CDR3 consists of 12 residues. Germline V gives CDR1 SQVTM, CDR2 ANQGSEA. V dropped 5 bases and J dropped 3; count of bases not matched to a gene: 2. This clone was seen once. The antigen remains undetermined. Assay: immunoSEQ multiplex PCR; the TCRdb copy retains only in-frame clones and omits some. The sample lists about 180,000 clones; roughly 87% were seen once. The receptor's source is an adult in good health. V gene TRBV29-1 combines with J gene TRBJ2-3; TRBD1 agrees at 7 bases. The sequencing here drew on peripheral blood, taken on day 0 of AZD1222 vaccination. The CDR3, as DNA: TGCAGCGTTCTACAGGGGACAGATACGCAGTATTTT. Translated: CSVLQGTDTQYF.